This T cell receptor beta chain was obtained from a study of shared clonotypes between healthy human individuals. Study-wide findings and caveats: Sampling included only blood; tissue repertoires likely differ. Some naive CD4 clonotypes, roughly 4.8%, turned up in common across a handful of donors.

CD45RO-negative, CCR7-selected cells formed the naive CD8 fraction, which excluded terminally differentiated effector memory CD45RA+ cells. Libraries were prepared by immunoSEQ multiplex PCR; TCRdb keeps only in-frame clonotypes and omits some of them. The sample shows around 610,000 clones, about 96% of them seen only once. With regard to this clone: Its antigen is not known.

Germline CDR1 and CDR2: LNHDA and SQIVND (reference sequence). CDR3 length: 13 residues. Trimming left V 4 bases short and J 5 bases short, with 12 bases between. Material for sequencing was naive CD8+ T cells sorted from blood. The chain joins TRBV19 to TRBJ2-7, with D possibly matching TRBD1 (6 bases). The TCR comes from a woman between 25 and 40 years old in good health. CDR3 protein: CASSNRAEDEQYF. The CDR3 DNA sequence: TGTGCCAGTAGTAACAGGGCGGAGGACGAGCAGTACTTC.